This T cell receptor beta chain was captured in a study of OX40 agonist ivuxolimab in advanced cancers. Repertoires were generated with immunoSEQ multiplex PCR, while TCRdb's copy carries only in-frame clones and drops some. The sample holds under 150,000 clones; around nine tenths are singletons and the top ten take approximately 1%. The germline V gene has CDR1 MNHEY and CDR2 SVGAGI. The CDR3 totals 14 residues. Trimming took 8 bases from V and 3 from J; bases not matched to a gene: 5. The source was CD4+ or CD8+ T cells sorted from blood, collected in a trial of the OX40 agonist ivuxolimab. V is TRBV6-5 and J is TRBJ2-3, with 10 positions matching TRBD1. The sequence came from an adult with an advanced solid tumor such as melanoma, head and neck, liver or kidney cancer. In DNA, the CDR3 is TGTGCCAGCTGTAGACAGGGGGCAACAGATACGCAGTATTTT. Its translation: CASCRQGATDTQYF.